Each of the 21 T cell receptor beta chains below was sequenced from the same sample in a study of blood T cell repertoires in COVID-19. TCRdb's copy holds only in-frame clones and misses some; the assay was immunoSEQ multiplex PCR. In the table there are 320,000 or so clones, about nine tenths of which are singletons. The sequenced sample consisted of PBMCs or T cells enriched from blood (not recorded which). These receptors came from a man aged 55 to 69 who had recovered from COVID-19.

Written as DNA, the CDR3 is TGCGCCAGCAGTGAGGGCAGGTTAAAGACCCAGTACTTC. Protein product: CASSEGRLKTQYF. The chain has TRBV10-1 and TRBJ2-5; no definite D call. CDR1 WNHNN and CDR2 SYGVQD come from the germline V gene (reference sequence). V was clipped by 2 bases and J by 6 bases, with 10 bases between them. This CDR3 spans 13 amino acids.

V gene TRBV19 combines with J gene TRBJ1-2; 10 bases line up with TRBD1. The trim removed 6 bases at V and 4 bases at J, leaving 8 bases unmatched. CDR1 is LNHDA and CDR2 is SQIVND in the germline V gene (reference sequence). This CDR3 is built from 15 residues. The CDR3 DNA is TGTGCCAGTAGCCGTGGACAGGGGGAGGCCTATGGCTACACCTTC. Protein sequence: CASSRGQGEAYGYTF.

The J gene is TRBJ2-3, the V gene TRBV7-3, with 7 bases aligning to TRBD2. CDR1 is SGHTA, CDR2 FQGTGA, per germline. This CDR3 is 16 amino acids long. J was trimmed by 2 bases and V by 0 bases; bases with no gene match: 5. CDR3 sequence reads: CASSLTPGLYTDTQYF. CDR3 DNA sequence: TGTGCCAGCAGCTTAACTCCGGGACTATACACAGATACGCAGTATTTT.

This clone was counted a few times. The chain employs TRBV5-1 and TRBJ2-3, with 13 bases aligning to TRBD2. The junction had 4 bases not matched to a gene; V was cut back by 3 bases and J by 0 bases. Germline V lookup: CDR1 SGHRS, CDR2 YFSETQ. The CDR3 runs to 17 residues. CDR3 bases: TGCGCCAGCAGCTCGGGACTAGCGGGAACTAGCACAGATACGCAGTATTTT. The encoded protein is CASSSGLAGTSTDTQYF.

The chain carries TRBV6-2 or TRBV6-3 and TRBJ2-5, with 12 bases aligning to TRBD1. V was clipped by 2 bases and J by 4 bases; unmatched bases: 14. Germline V lookup: CDR1 MNHEY, CDR2 SVGEGT. This CDR3 has 19 amino acids. CDR3 region: CASSYTAGTGGVMGETQYF. Here the CDR3 DNA reads TGTGCCAGCAGTTACACGGCCGGGACAGGGGGCGTCATGGGAGAGACCCAGTACTTC.

The chain joins TRBV18 to TRBJ2-5; D is uncertain. Germline V gives CDR1 KGHSH, CDR2 LQKENI. This CDR3 is built from 12 residues. V shed 1 base and J shed 3 bases, with 3 bases lying between them. The CDR3 reads CASSPLEETQYF. The CDR3 coding sequence is TGTGCCAGCTCACCACTAGAAGAGACCCAGTACTTC.

The chain is built from TRBV4-2 and TRBJ2-5; D call uncertain. The V gene's germline CDR1 is LGHNA and CDR2 YNFKEQ. This CDR3 has 17 amino acids. V was pared by 0 bases and J by 2 bases, with 16 bases between. CDR3 in DNA: TGTGCCAGCAGCCAAGAAGGTTCCGGGTGGAGACAAGAGACCCAGTACTTC. Translating gives CASSQEGSGWRQETQYF.

This rearrangement joins TRBV5-4 to TRBJ2-7; tentative D call: TRBD2 (5 bases). V dropped 1 base and J dropped 3 bases, with 11 bases sitting between them. CDR3 length: 14 amino acids. Looked up from germline, CDR1 is SGHNT and CDR2 is YYREEE (reference sequence). The CDR3 bases are TGTGCCAGCAGCTTGTTCGGCGGGTACTACGAGCAGTACTTC. Protein: CASSLFGGYYEQYF.

V gene TRBV18 combines with J gene TRBJ2-1; tentative D call: TRBD2 (6 bases). With 4 bases removed from V and 0 bases from J, the gap between germline ends came to 13 bases. Germline-derived CDR1 and CDR2 are KGHSH and LQKENI. This CDR3 has 16 residues. CDR3 coding DNA: TGTGCCAGCTCACGCAGGACTATGAGCTCCTACAATGAGCAGTTCTTC. Protein: CASSRRTMSSYNEQFF. The variable domain in full, with the rest retrieved from reference TRBV18 and TRBJ2-1, is NAGVMQNPRHLVRRRGQEARLRCSPMKGHSHVYWYRQLPEEGLKFMVYLQKENIIDESGMPKERFSAEFPKEGPSILRIQQVVRGDSAAYFCASSRRTMSSYNEQFFGPGTRLTVL.

J is TRBJ2-7 and V is TRBV28; D not certain. This CDR3 contains 14 residues. CDR1 and CDR2 from the germline V gene are MDHEN and SYDVKM. Trimming shortened V by 2 bases and J by 4 bases, and 12 bases separated the two germline ends. The CDR3 reads CASSLPLSIYEQYF. DNA for the CDR3: TGTGCCAGCAGTTTACCGTTGAGCATTTACGAGCAGTACTTC.

V gene TRBV6-2 or TRBV6-3 combines with J gene TRBJ2-7, with 13 bases lining up with TRBD2. In germline, CDR1 is MNHEY, CDR2 SVGEGT. Losses at the gene ends were 2 bases for V and 5 bases for J; bases not matched to a gene: 3. The CDR3 is 15 residues long. Here the CDR3 DNA reads TGTGCCAGCAGTTACGGGACTAGCGGGAAGGACGAGCAGTACTTC. Amino acid sequence: CASSYGTSGKDEQYF.

This rearrangement joins TRBV5-5 to TRBJ2-3; the D is unclear. The V end was cut by 0 bases, the J end by 4 bases, with 12 bases between. The CDR3 is made up of 15 amino acids. Germline assignment: CDR1 SGHKS and CDR2 YYEKEE (reference sequence). The CDR3 DNA reads as TGTGCCAGCAGCTTGGCTTCGGTAGCCCCAGATACGCAGTATTTT. This sequence encodes CASSLASVAPDTQYF.

The rearrangement uses TRBV9 and TRBJ2-3; 10 nucleotides agree with TRBD1. This CDR3 is 15 amino acids long. Losses at the gene ends were 3 bases for V and 3 bases for J; bases not matched to a gene: 4. Germline CDR1 and CDR2: SGDLS and YYNGEE. The CDR3 reads CASSATGGRTDTQYF. The CDR3 DNA sequence: TGTGCCAGCAGCGCGACAGGGGGCAGAACAGATACGCAGTATTTT. The full variable domain, with the rest looked up from reference TRBV9 and TRBJ2-3, is DSGVTQTPKHLITATGQRVTLRCSPRSGDLSVYWYQQSLDQGLQFLIQYYNGEERAKGNILERFSAQQFPDLHSELNLSSLELGDSALYFCASSATGGRTDTQYFGPGTRLTVL.

This chain uses TRBV19 with TRBJ1-6; 7 positions match TRBD1. V dropped 3 bases and J dropped 6; count of bases not matched to a gene: 2. The CDR3 extends over 14 amino acids. Germline V lookup: CDR1 LNHDA, CDR2 SQIVND (reference sequence). The CDR3 region has the DNA TGTGCCAGTAGTATCACAGGGGCTAATTCACCCCTCCACTTT. This sequence encodes CASSITGANSPLHF.

CDR3 nucleotides: TGCGCCAGCAGTGTTGGCTCGAACACTGAAGCTTTCTTT. It encodes CASSVGSNTEAFF. The V and J genes are TRBV10-2 and TRBJ1-1, with D unresolved. The CDR3 extends over 13 amino acids. V gave up 4 bases and J gave up 1 base, with 7 bases separating them. Germline V gene data show CDR1 as WSHSY and CDR2 as SAAADI.

The rearrangement joins TRBV7-8 to TRBJ2-1; 9 nucleotides line up with TRBD2. The CDR3 is made up of 17 amino acids. Unmatched junction bases numbered 8, after V lost 1 base and J lost 4 bases. Looked up from germline, CDR1 is SGHVS and CDR2 is FQNEAQ. The CDR3 DNA reads TGTGCCAGCAGCTTAGGGAGCACTAGCGGGCCTTACAATGAGCAGTTCTTC. It translates to CASSLGSTSGPYNEQFF.

Comments on this clone: The sample has other DNA sequences that encode this CDR3 too. The rearrangement links TRBV5-1 to TRBJ2-7, with D tentatively TRBD2 (6 bases). The V and J ends lost 0 bases and 1 base respectively, with 11 bases between them. The CDR3 contains 15 residues. Germline CDR1 and CDR2: SGHRS and YFSETQ. The CDR3 region is CASSLGGGGSYEQYF. The DNA for the CDR3 is TGCGCCAGCAGCTTGGGGGGTGGAGGGTCCTACGAGCAGTACTTC.

The CDR3 reads CASSLGVVGGSGETQYF. The CDR3 DNA reads TGTGCCAGCAGCTTAGGGGTCGTGGGGGGAAGTGGAGAGACCCAGTACTTC. The chain has TRBV7-2 and TRBJ2-5; weak D call: TRBD2 (6 bases). The V gene's germline CDR1 is SGHTA and CDR2 FQGNSA. The CDR3 spans 17 residues. The V gene lost 1 base and the J gene lost 4 bases, with 19 bases spanning the gap. Based on the CDR3 plus reference TRBV7-2 and TRBJ2-5, the full variable domain is GAGVSQSPSNKVTEKGKDVELRCDPISGHTALYWYRQSLGQGLEFLIYFQGNSAPDKSGLPSDRFSAERTGGSVSTLTIQRTQQEDSAVYLCASSLGVVGGSGETQYFGPGTRLLVL.

The V and J genes are TRBV28 and TRBJ1-4, with 10 nucleotides matching TRBD1. V was pared by 4 bases and J by 5 bases, with 4 bases of the junction left unmatched. The length of the CDR3 is 15 residues. Germline CDR1 reads MDHEN; CDR2 reads SYDVKM. The CDR3 loop is CASSSPGQGNEKLFF. CDR3 nucleotides: TGTGCCAGCAGTTCACCGGGACAGGGGAATGAAAAACTGTTTTTT.

The chain uses TRBV11-2 and TRBJ2-1; 8 nucleotides line up with TRBD1. With V trimmed by 2 bases and J by 8 bases, 5 bases remained unmatched. CDR3 length: 14 residues. Germline V CDR1 and CDR2: SGHAT, FQNNGV. CDR3 coding DNA: TGTGCCAGCAGCTTAACAGGGGGTACGGATGAGCAGTTCTTC. Its protein is CASSLTGGTDEQFF.

V usage is TRBV5-1 and J usage is TRBJ2-1, with TRBD2 matching 7 bases. The V segment lost 3 bases and the J segment 8 bases; nucleotides outside the gene matches: 2. CDR1 and CDR2 from the germline V gene are SGHRS and YFSETQ. This CDR3 is built from 12 residues. CDR3 region: CASSSRGDEQFF. CDR3 coding DNA: TGCGCCAGCAGCTCACGGGGGGATGAGCAGTTCTTC.